The 6 T cell receptor beta chains presented below share a single source sample, sequenced in a study of human T cells and chemical hapten exposure (dated by TCRdb to the early 2020s). Read against the paper, the sample's time point label means: pre-sensitization, week 0. This sample's treatment or condition label indicates: therapeutic diphenylcyclopropenone sensitization with weekly scalp DPC. The library was prepared using RACE. For sequencing, a NextSeq 500 was employed. The public reads were quality trimmed at Q25 with fastp and then assembled into clones with MiXCR by TCRdb, keeping productive beta chains. Each record represents a unique CDR3 protein, reported with the most common genes and DNA among its rows. Here the sample has 300,000 to 450,000 distinct CDR3 sequences; 5.1% occur a single time. The top ten clonotypes cover 2.5% to 3% of the sample. The source material was whole blood, sampled in connection with sensitization to the hapten diphenylcyclopropenone (DPC). These receptors all stem from a woman in her 50s with alopecia areata. Some clones in this sample may be carry-over from other donors' samples.

This clonotype was counted at least ten times. The chain couples TRBV9 to TRBJ1-6; D is perhaps TRBD1 (6 bases). Germline V gives CDR1 SGDLS, CDR2 YYNGEE. V dropped 3 bases and J dropped 8 bases, with 9 bases sitting between them. The CDR3 runs 13 residues. CDR3: CASSGRQDSPLHF. The CDR3 coding sequence is TGTGCCAGCAGCGGCCGACAGGATTCACCCCTCCACTTT.

Ten or more counts support this clonotype. V gene TRBV7-2 combines with J gene TRBJ2-1; weak D call: TRBD1 (5 bases). The CDR3 has 14 amino acids. Germline CDR1 is SGHTA and CDR2 is FQGNSA. Trimming removed 1 base from V and 6 bases from J, with 10 bases in between. The chain's CDR3 is CASSLVRTLNEQFF. The CDR3 DNA follows: TGTGCCAGCAGCTTAGTAAGGACACTCAATGAGCAGTTCTTC.

The DNA of the CDR3 is TGCAGTGCCGCACTAGCGGCCCCCTACGAGCAGTACTTC. It encodes CSAALAAPYEQYF. J is TRBJ2-7 and V is TRBV20-1; 8 bases agree with TRBD2. Germline trimming cut 6 bases from V and 2 bases from J; bases unmatched to any gene: 6. The germline gives CDR1 DFQATT, CDR2 SNEGSKA (reference sequence). There are 13 residues in the CDR3.

This clonotype has a handful of counts. The genes are TRBV5-5 and TRBJ1-4; D may be TRBD1 (6 bases). Germline CDR1 and CDR2: SGHKS and YYEKEE (reference sequence). The CDR3 loop spans 16 amino acids. Between the trimmed V and J ends, which lost 2 bases and 1 base, there was a span of 12 bases. Here the CDR3 reads CASSLGQRETNEKLFF. The CDR3 coding sequence is TGTGCCAGCAGCTTAGGACAGAGAGAAACTAATGAAAAACTGTTTTTT.

This clonotype was counted only a few times. The J gene is TRBJ2-5, the V gene TRBV29-1; D is ambiguous. Germline lookup yields CDR1 SQVTM and CDR2 ANQGSEA. This CDR3 has 13 residues. V was pared by 6 bases and J by 5 bases, with 16 bases between. The CDR3 nucleotides read TGCAGCGTCGAGCTCTTCAAAGGGGAGACCCAGTACTTC. This encodes CSVELFKGETQYF.

There are many counts of this clonotype. The chain recombines TRBV13 with TRBJ2-1; D unclear. The CDR3 has 16 amino acids. The V gene lost 5 bases and the J gene lost 0 bases, with 14 bases spanning the gap. The germline gives CDR1 PRHDT, CDR2 FYEKMQ (reference sequence). CDR3 residues: CASSHPSVSSYNEQFF. In DNA, the CDR3 is TGTGCCAGCAGCCACCCTTCGGTGAGCTCCTACAATGAGCAGTTCTTC.